Each of the 10 T cell receptor beta chains below was sequenced from the same sample in a study of control samples from healthy donors and cancer patients. Method: immunoSEQ multiplex PCR; TCRdb's copy keeps in-frame clones and lacks some. Among some 150,000 clones listed, 96% were seen once. Sequenced sample: blood. Source of these receptors: a woman in her 30s in good health.

The CDR3 loop reads CASTPTVVNTEAFF. In nucleotides, the CDR3 is TGTGCCAGCACCCCGACGGTGGTGAACACTGAAGCTTTCTTT. The chain is built from TRBV2 and TRBJ1-1; D remains ambiguous. This CDR3 spans 14 amino acids. Germline assignment: CDR1 SNHLY and CDR2 FYNNEI. Trimming shortened V by 7 bases and J by 0 bases, and 12 bases separated the two germline ends.

The chain has TRBV18 and TRBJ2-2, with D unresolved. Looked up from germline, CDR1 is KGHSH and CDR2 is LQKENI. The CDR3 length is 16 residues. V was clipped by 6 bases and J by 0 bases, with 14 bases between them. The CDR3 DNA follows: TGTGCCAGCTCCCCGTATTTGGGTGCGAACACCGGGGAGCTGTTTTTT. Translated: CASSPYLGANTGELFF.

This chain links TRBV5-1 with TRBJ1-6; no clear D. Germline-derived CDR1 and CDR2 are SGHRS and YFSETQ. V lost 4 bases and J lost 3, with 8 bases in between. CDR3 length: 14 amino acids. The CDR3 DNA follows: TGCGCCAGCAGCGAGGAACTCTATAATTCACCCCTCCACTTT. It yields the protein CASSEELYNSPLHF.

The genes are TRBV5-1 and TRBJ2-3; 8 bases match TRBD1. This CDR3 spans 12 amino acids. CDR1 is SGHRS and CDR2 is YFSETQ in the germline V gene. After removal of 4 bases from V and 6 bases from J, the junction contained 1 base not matched to a gene. The CDR3 DNA is TGCGCCAGCAGCCGACAGGGGGATACGCAGTATTTT. Protein sequence: CASSRQGDTQYF.

The chain recombines TRBV7-8 with TRBJ2-6; TRBD2 might be the D (7 bases). CDR3 length equals 21 residues. V shed 1 base and J shed 0 bases, with 22 bases lying between them. The germline V gene encodes CDR1 SGHVS and CDR2 FQNEAQ. The CDR3, as DNA: TGTGCCAGCAGCTTAGGCTTTTACGCGGGGGCGTCGGTCTCTGGGGCCAACGTCCTGACTTTC. Residues: CASSLGFYAGASVSGANVLTF.

This chain links TRBV7-2 with TRBJ1-1, with TRBD1 matching 7 bases. Unmatched junction bases numbered 1, after V lost 5 bases and J lost 1 base. This CDR3 contains 13 residues. Germline loops: CDR1 SGHTA, CDR2 FQGNSA. CDR3 in DNA: TGTGCCAGCAGCCGGGACAGGAACACTGAAGCTTTCTTT. The encoded protein is CASSRDRNTEAFF.

This chain joins TRBV11-2 and TRBJ2-4; D gene uncertain. CDR3 length equals 13 residues. The germline V gene encodes CDR1 SGHAT and CDR2 FQNNGV. Trimming took 0 bases from V and 9 from J, leaving 9 bases between them. The CDR3 sequence: CASSLEEFSIQYF. The CDR3 DNA is TGTGCCAGCAGCTTAGAGGAGTTTTCCATTCAGTACTTC.

The chain couples TRBV5-5 to TRBJ2-7, with 11 bases lining up with TRBD2. This CDR3 comprises 14 residues. Trimming took 5 bases from V and 4 from J; bases not matched to a gene: 5. CDR1 and CDR2 (germline): SGHKS, YYEKEE (reference sequence). The CDR3 spells CASRIAGGPYEQYF. DNA for the CDR3: TGTGCCAGCAGAATAGCGGGGGGGCCTTACGAGCAGTACTTC.

This sequence joins TRBV9 and TRBJ1-1; no clear D. Germline V gene lookup returns CDR1 SGDLS and CDR2 YYNGEE. V was shortened by 0 bases and J by 4 bases, with 16 bases between the two germline ends. This CDR3 spans 16 amino acids. The CDR3 bases are TGTGCCAGCAGCGTAGGGAACGGGGTTTTGGGCACTGAAGCTTTCTTT. As protein: CASSVGNGVLGTEAFF.

The chain joins TRBV7-3 to TRBJ2-1; D call uncertain. The CDR3 loop spans 12 amino acids. The germline V and J ends were trimmed by 5 bases and 5 bases, with 7 bases remaining between them. CDR1 SGHTA and CDR2 FQGTGA come from the germline V gene. CDR3: CASSMDDNEQFF. The CDR3 nucleotides are TGTGCCAGCAGCATGGATGACAATGAGCAGTTCTTC. Full variable domain (rest looked up from reference TRBV7-3 and TRBJ2-1): GAGVSQTPSNKVTEKGKYVELRCDPISGHTALYWYRQSLGQGPEFLIYFQGTGAADDSGLPNDRFFAVRPEGSVSTLKIQRTERGDSAVYLCASSMDDNEQFFGPGTRLTVL.